These T cell receptor beta chains were read from a single sample in a study of technical replicates of blood from a handful of donors. Profiling relied on immunoSEQ multiplex PCR, and the TCRdb table lists in-frame clones only, not all of them. Of about 95,000 clones listed, approximately 95% are singletons. What was sequenced was T cells isolated from PBMCs. Source of these receptors: a human donor in good health. Both conserved end residues are part of each CDR3. The order of the fields is clone size, D gene, V gene, J gene, CDR3 protein, CDR3 DNA. A D gene is named only where the DNA matches it firmly. Part of the rows lack a size; the others show once, few, many or a class for expanded clones.

.	.	TRBV6-1	TRBJ1-1	CASSDIFSGVAEAFF	TGTGCCAGCAGTGATATATTTTCGGGGGTCGCTGAAGCTTTCTTT
.	.	TRBV5-1	TRBJ1-1	CASSFIADMNTEAFF	TGCGCCAGCAGCTTTATTGCGGACATGAACACTGAAGCTTTCTTT
.	TRBD1	TRBV6-5	TRBJ2-3	CASSSLGQGGKDTQYF	TGTGCCAGCAGTTCCTTGGGACAGGGGGGGAAAGATACGCAGTATTTT
.	.	TRBV11-3	TRBJ1-1	CASSRLGDTEAFF	TGTGCCAGCAGCCGTCTAGGCGACACTGAAGCTTTCTTT
.	.	TRBV27	TRBJ2-7	CASSLQGYEQYF	TGTGCCAGCAGTTTACAGGGTTACGAGCAGTACTTC
.	TRBD1	TRBV29-1	TRBJ2-1	CSVWDSILYNEQFF	TGCAGCGTCTGGGACAGCATACTTTACAATGAGCAGTTCTTC
.	TRBD2	TRBV27	TRBJ2-7	CASSFPWIAGLYEQYF	TGTGCCAGCAGTTTTCCCTGGATAGCGGGTCTTTACGAGCAGTACTTC
.	.	TRBV4-3	TRBJ1-1	CASSPAGSGNTEAFF	TGCGCCAGCAGCCCTGCAGGCTCTGGGAACACTGAAGCTTTCTTT
.	TRBD2	TRBV29-1	TRBJ2-3	CSVEGGTSGYTDTQYF	TGCAGCGTTGAAGGTGGGACTAGCGGTTACACAGATACGCAGTATTTT
.	.	TRBV11-3	TRBJ1-2	CASSLGEGSHYGYTF	TGTGCCAGCAGCTTAGGGGAGGGCAGCCACTATGGCTACACCTTC
.	.	TRBV16	TRBJ2-1	CASSLDRSYNEQFF	TGTGCCAGCAGCCTGGACAGATCCTACAATGAGCAGTTCTTC
.	TRBD2	TRBV6-5	TRBJ2-1	CASSPGLAGVYEQFF	TGTGCCAGCAGTCCCGGTTTAGCGGGAGTCTATGAGCAGTTCTTC
.	TRBD1	TRBV6-5	TRBJ1-2	CASSRDRGYGYTF	TGTGCCAGCAGTCGGGACAGGGGGTATGGCTACACCTTC
.	TRBD1	TRBV11-2	TRBJ1-1	CASRRPGQGRRNTEAFF	TGTGCCAGCAGACGCCCGGGACAGGGCCGGAGGAACACTGAAGCTTTCTTT
.	TRBD1	TRBV4-1	TRBJ2-7	CASSRTGLEQYF	TGCGCCAGCAGCCGGACAGGGCTCGAGCAGTACTTC
.	.	TRBV12-1	TRBJ2-1	CASRSESYNEQFF	TGTGCCAGCCGTAGCGAGTCCTACAATGAGCAGTTCTTC
.	TRBD1	TRBV9	TRBJ2-7	CASSYRDRELDEQYF	TGTGCCAGCAGCTACCGGGACAGGGAATTAGACGAGCAGTACTTC
.	.	TRBV7-2	TRBJ2-7	CASSPMANYEQYF	TGTGCCAGCAGCCCGATGGCCAACTACGAGCAGTACTTC
.	TRBD2	TRBV5-1	TRBJ2-1	CASSFGTSGRVNEQFF	TGCGCCAGCAGCTTTGGGACTAGCGGGAGGGTAAATGAGCAGTTCTTC
once	.	TRBV29-1	TRBJ1-2	CSVEGRGTSYGYTF	TGCAGCGTTGAAGGACGGGGGACGAGCTATGGCTACACCTTC
.	TRBD2	TRBV5-1	TRBJ2-1	CASRLAGGNEQFF	TGCGCCAGCAGACTAGCGGGAGGCAATGAGCAGTTCTTC
.	.	TRBV4-1	TRBJ2-7	CASSQVGRDEQYF	TGCGCCAGCAGCCAAGTCGGCCGGGACGAGCAGTACTTC
.	.	TRBV11-3	TRBJ2-5	CASSLAGVETQYF	TGTGCCAGCAGCTTAGCAGGGGTGGAGACCCAGTACTTC
.	TRBD1	TRBV2	TRBJ1-2	CARTGGESNGYTF	TGTGCCAGAACAGGGGGCGAAAGTAATGGCTACACCTTC
.	.	TRBV11-3	TRBJ2-1	CASSLQGTYNEQFF	TGTGCCAGCAGCTTACAGGGTACTTACAATGAGCAGTTCTTC
once	.	TRBV7-6	TRBJ2-3	CASSLSPVKPDTQYF	TGTGCCAGCAGCTTATCGCCGGTGAAGCCAGATACGCAGTATTTT
once	.	TRBV27	TRBJ2-7	CASSLDRGSSYEQYF	TGTGCCAGCAGTTTAGATAGGGGAAGCTCCTACGAGCAGTACTTC
.	.	TRBV27	TRBJ1-1	CASGRRENTEAFF	TGTGCCAGCGGGCGGCGGGAGAACACTGAAGCTTTCTTT
.	TRBD2	TRBV30	TRBJ2-7	CAWRLKGLAGSYEQYF	TGTGCCTGGAGACTTAAGGGACTAGCGGGATCCTACGAGCAGTACTTC
.	TRBD2	TRBV19	TRBJ2-1	CASSMGGRPSYNEQFF	TGTGCCAGTAGTATGGGCGGGAGGCCATCATACAATGAGCAGTTCTTC
.	.	TRBV7-2	TRBJ1-1	CASTLGRVTEAFF	TGTGCCAGCACCTTGGGGAGGGTGACTGAAGCTTTCTTT
.	.	TRBV30	TRBJ2-5	CAWAVHMEIKTQYF	TGTGCCTGGGCGGTCCACATGGAGATAAAGACCCAGTACTTC
.	.	TRBV7-3	TRBJ1-1	CASSLSGGRNEAFF	TGTGCCAGCAGCTTATCGGGCGGGCGGAATGAAGCTTTCTTT
.	.	TRBV2	TRBJ2-1	CASSPLELEIYNEQFF	TGTGCCAGCAGCCCACTTGAATTGGAGATATACAATGAGCAGTTCTTC
once	TRBD2	TRBV6-1	TRBJ2-7	CASSGLGLAGTYEQYF	TGTGCCAGCAGTGGGTTAGGACTAGCGGGAACCTACGAGCAGTACTTC
once	.	TRBV5-1	TRBJ2-7	CASSLMRDLYEQYF	TGCGCCAGCAGCTTGATGCGGGATCTGTACGAGCAGTACTTC
.	TRBD1	TRBV11-3	TRBJ1-2	CASSRQGLGYTF	TGTGCCAGCAGCAGACAGGGCCTAGGCTACACCTTC
.	.	TRBV19	TRBJ1-2	CASSIGPGSISNYGYTF	TGTGCCAGTAGTATCGGCCCCGGGAGTATAAGTAACTATGGCTACACCTTC
.	TRBD2	TRBV28	TRBJ2-1	CASRILAGGTNEQFF	TGTGCCAGCAGGATACTAGCGGGAGGAACTAATGAGCAGTTCTTC
.	TRBD1	TRBV6-5	TRBJ1-1	CASSIQGARTEAFF	TGTGCCAGCAGTATACAGGGGGCGCGGACTGAAGCTTTCTTT
.	.	TRBV29-1	TRBJ1-5	CSVGHQPQHF	TGCAGCGTTGGGCATCAGCCCCAGCATTTT
.	.	TRBV10-3	TRBJ1-5	CAISESTGNQPQHF	TGTGCCATCAGTGAGTCGACAGGCAATCAGCCCCAGCATTTT
.	TRBD1	TRBV9	TRBJ1-5	CASSVGGTGVNQPQHF	TGTGCCAGCAGCGTAGGCGGGACAGGGGTCAATCAGCCCCAGCATTTT
once	TRBD2	TRBV27	TRBJ2-7	CASRGLVGSYEQYF	TGTGCCAGCAGAGGACTAGTTGGATCCTACGAGCAGTACTTC
.	.	TRBV29-1	TRBJ2-1	CSVGRDTYNEQFF	TGCAGCGTTGGCCGGGACACCTACAATGAGCAGTTCTTC
.	.	TRBV30	TRBJ2-1	CALEESSSYNEQFF	TGTGCCCTTGAGGAGTCCAGCAGCTACAATGAGCAGTTCTTC
.	TRBD1	TRBV6-1	TRBJ2-2	CASRTGTGSPGELFF	TGTGCCAGCAGGACCGGGACAGGGAGTCCCGGGGAGCTGTTTTTT
.	.	TRBV5-4	TRBJ1-3	CASSLRGWNTIYF	TGTGCCAGCAGCTTGAGGGGTTGGAACACCATATATTTT
.	.	TRBV4-2	TRBJ1-1	CASSQVEQAEAFF	TGTGCCAGCAGCCAAGTTGAACAGGCTGAAGCTTTCTTT
.	.	TRBV28	TRBJ2-7	CASSRWSSYEQYF	TGTGCCAGCAGCCGATGGAGCTCCTACGAGCAGTACTTC
.	.	TRBV7-9	TRBJ1-2	CASSSGTRYGYTF	TGTGCCAGCAGCTCCGGTACTAGGTATGGCTACACCTTC